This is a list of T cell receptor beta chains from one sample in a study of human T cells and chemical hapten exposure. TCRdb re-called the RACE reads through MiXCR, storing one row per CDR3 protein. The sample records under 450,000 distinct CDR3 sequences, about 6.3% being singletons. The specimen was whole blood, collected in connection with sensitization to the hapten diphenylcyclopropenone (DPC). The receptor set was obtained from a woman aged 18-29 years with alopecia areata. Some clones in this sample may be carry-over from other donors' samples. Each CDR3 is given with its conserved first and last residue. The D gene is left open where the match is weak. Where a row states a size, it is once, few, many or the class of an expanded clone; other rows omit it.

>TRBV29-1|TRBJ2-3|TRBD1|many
CSVEGQAADTQYF
TGCAGCGTCGAAGGACAGGCGGCAGATACGCAGTATTTT
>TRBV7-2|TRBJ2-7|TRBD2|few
CASRLSGGYEQYF
TGTGCCAGCAGACTTAGCGGGGGTTACGAGCAGTACTTC
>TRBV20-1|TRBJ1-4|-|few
CSASRGQTNEKLFF
TGCAGTGCTAGTAGGGGACAAACTAATGAAAAACTGTTTTTT
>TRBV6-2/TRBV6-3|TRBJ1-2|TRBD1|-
CASSYSWTGESFYTF
TGTGCCAGCAGTTACTCTTGGACAGGGGAAAGTTTCTACACCTTC
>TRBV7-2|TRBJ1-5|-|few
CASSFQGFNQPQHF
TGTGCCAGCAGCTTTCAGGGTTTCAATCAGCCCCAGCATTTT
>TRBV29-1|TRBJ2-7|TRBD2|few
CSVEVGTSGGGEQYF
TGCAGCGTTGAAGTGGGGACTAGCGGGGGTGGCGAGCAGTACTTC
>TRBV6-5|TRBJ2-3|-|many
CASSPNADTQYF
TGTGCCAGCAGCCCAAACGCGGATACGCAGTATTTT
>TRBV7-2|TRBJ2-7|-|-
CASSLVGGSEQYF
TGTGCCAGCAGCTTAGTAGGAGGGTCCGAGCAGTACTTC
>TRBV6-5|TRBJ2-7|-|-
CASSYPGSSYEQYF
TGTGCCAGCAGTTACCCGGGGAGCTCCTACGAGCAGTACTTC
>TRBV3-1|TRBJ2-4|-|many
CASSQRTGTLAKNIQYF
TGTGCCAGCAGCCAAAGGACCGGGACCCTAGCCAAAAACATTCAGTACTTC
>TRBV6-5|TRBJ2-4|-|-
CASWRGDKNIQYF
TGTGCCAGCTGGAGGGGGGACAAAAACATTCAGTACTTC
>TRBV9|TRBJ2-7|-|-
CASSASVDRFSYEQYF
TGTGCCAGCAGCGCGTCGGTAGACAGATTCTCCTACGAGCAGTACTTC
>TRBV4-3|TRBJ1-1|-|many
CASSLWSLKGGSEAFF
TGCGCCAGCAGCCTCTGGTCCCTTAAAGGGGGATCGGAAGCTTTCTTT
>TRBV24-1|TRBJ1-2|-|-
CATSDLQGTRYTF
TGTGCCACCAGTGATTTGCAAGGAACCCGCTACACCTTC
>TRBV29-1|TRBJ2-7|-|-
CSGSLGQTYEQYF
TGCAGCGGCAGTTTAGGGCAGACGTACGAGCAGTACTTC
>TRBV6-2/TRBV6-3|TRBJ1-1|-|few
CASRQHRLEAFF
TGTGCCAGCAGACAACACCGACTTGAAGCTTTCTTT
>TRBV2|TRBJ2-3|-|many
CASSEEGSDTQYF
TGTGCCAGCAGTGAGGAGGGTTCAGATACGCAGTATTTT
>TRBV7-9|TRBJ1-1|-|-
CASSSLWGTEAFF
TGTGCCAGCAGCTCCCTTTGGGGAACTGAAGCTTTCTTT
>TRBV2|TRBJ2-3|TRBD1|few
CASRDGQGFTDTQYF
TGTGCCAGCAGGGACGGACAGGGATTTACAGATACGCAGTATTTT
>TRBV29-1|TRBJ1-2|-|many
CSSVRSDGYTF
TGCAGCTCCGTCCGATCGGATGGCTACACCTTC
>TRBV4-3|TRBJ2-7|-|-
CASSQDPDSYEQYF
TGCGCCAGCAGCCAAGATCCAGACTCTTACGAGCAGTACTTC
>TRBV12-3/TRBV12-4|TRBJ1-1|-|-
CASIWGVGTEAFF
TGTGCCAGCATCTGGGGAGTAGGGACTGAAGCTTTCTTT
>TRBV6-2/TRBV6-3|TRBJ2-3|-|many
CASSYQGSLLTDTQYF
TGTGCCAGCAGTTACCAAGGTAGCCTCCTCACAGATACGCAGTATTTT
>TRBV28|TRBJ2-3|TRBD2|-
CASSHPPSGGAADTQYF
TGTGCCAGCAGTCACCCCCCTAGCGGGGGGGCGGCAGATACGCAGTATTTT
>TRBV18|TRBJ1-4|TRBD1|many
CASSPDQQGAKLFF
TGTGCCAGCTCACCGGACCAACAGGGGGCTAAACTGTTTTTT
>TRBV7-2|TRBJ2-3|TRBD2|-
CASSFSGGAYKDTQYF
TGTGCCAGCAGTTTTAGCGGGGGGGCCTATAAAGATACGCAGTATTTT
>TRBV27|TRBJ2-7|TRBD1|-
CASRDRGTIYEQYF
TGTGCCAGCAGGGACAGGGGGACCATCTACGAGCAGTACTTC
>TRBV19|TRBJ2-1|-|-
CASSIIPGATGVGEQFF
TGTGCCAGTAGTATTATCCCGGGGGCTACGGGTGTTGGTGAGCAGTTCTTC
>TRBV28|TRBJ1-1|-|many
CASRNALELNTEAFF
TGTGCCAGCAGAAACGCTCTGGAATTGAACACTGAAGCTTTCTTT
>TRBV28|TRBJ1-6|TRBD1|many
CASSFPGGRSPLHF
TGTGCCAGCAGTTTCCCAGGGGGTAGGTCACCCCTCCACTTT
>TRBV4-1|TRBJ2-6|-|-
CASSQGSQSSGANVLTF
TGCGCCAGCAGCCAAGGATCCCAGTCCTCTGGGGCCAACGTCCTGACTTTC
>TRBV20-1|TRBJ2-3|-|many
CSTTLRGDTQYF
TGCAGTACTACCTTAAGGGGAGATACGCAGTATTTT
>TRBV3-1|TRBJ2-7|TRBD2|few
CASSYLAGVRSEQYF
TGTGCCAGCAGCTACCTAGCGGGGGTCAGGAGCGAGCAGTACTTC
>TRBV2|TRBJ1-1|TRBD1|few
CASKSDRAEAFF
TGTGCCAGCAAATCGGACAGGGCCGAAGCTTTCTTT
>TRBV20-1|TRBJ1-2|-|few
CSARTINYGYTF
TGCAGTGCTAGGACGATAAACTATGGCTACACCTTC
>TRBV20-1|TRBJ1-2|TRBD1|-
CSATPGQGALGYTF
TGCAGTGCCACACCGGGACAGGGGGCGCTTGGCTACACCTTC
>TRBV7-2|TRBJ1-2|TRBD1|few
CASSLMGQGLYGYTF
TGTGCCAGCAGCTTAATGGGACAGGGCTTATATGGCTACACCTTC
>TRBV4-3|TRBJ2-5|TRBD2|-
CASSQVLAEKETQYF
TGCGCCAGCAGCCAAGTACTAGCGGAGAAAGAGACCCAGTACTTC
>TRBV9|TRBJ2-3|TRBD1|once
CASSVAWGQGSDTQYF
TGTGCCAGCAGCGTAGCCTGGGGACAGGGGTCAGATACGCAGTATTTT
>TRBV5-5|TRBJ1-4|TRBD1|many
CASSLGDRGSNEKLFF
TGTGCCAGCAGCTTGGGGGACAGGGGTTCTAATGAAAAACTGTTTTTT
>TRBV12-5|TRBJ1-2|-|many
CASAPGSGAYADGYTF
TGTGCTAGTGCCCCGGGGTCAGGGGCCTATGCGGATGGCTACACCTTC
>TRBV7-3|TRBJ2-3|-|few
CASSSSGVDTQYF
TGTGCCAGCAGCTCCTCGGGGGTGGATACGCAGTATTTT
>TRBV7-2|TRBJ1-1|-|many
CASQGRRVTEAFF
TGTGCCAGTCAAGGGAGGAGGGTCACTGAAGCTTTCTTT
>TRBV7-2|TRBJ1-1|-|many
CASSFGVQGTEAFF
TGTGCCAGCAGCTTTGGGGTCCAGGGCACTGAAGCTTTCTTT
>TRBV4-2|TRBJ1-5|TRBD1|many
CASSHGTGGNSNQPQHF
TGTGCCAGCAGCCACGGGACAGGGGGCAATAGCAATCAGCCCCAGCATTTT